This section outlines one T cell receptor beta chain sequence together with its context. The antigen remains undetermined. The entry originates in a study of T cell responses to AZD1222 COVID-19 vaccine. Repertoires were generated with immunoSEQ multiplex PCR, while TCRdb's copy carries only in-frame clones and drops some. This sample carries roughly 190,000 clones, more than 80% of them seen once, and the ten largest clones take around 3.6%. Findings of the study overall: Recipients of two AZD1222 doses showed rising Spike-specific TCR breadth and depth.

Germline lookup yields CDR1 SGHAT and CDR2 FQNNGV. V lost 5 bases to trimming and J lost 2 bases, with 16 bases between them. The CDR3 has 15 amino acids. The V and J genes are TRBV11-2 and TRBJ2-7; D is unclear. The TCR was taken from an adult who received the MenACWY meningococcal vaccine as a control. Sequencing was performed on peripheral blood, taken 28 days after the second dose of the MenACWY control vaccine. The CDR3 loop is CASSLKRPGPYEQYF. The CDR3 DNA follows: TGTGCCAGCAGCCTTAAGAGGCCAGGACCCTACGAGCAGTACTTC.